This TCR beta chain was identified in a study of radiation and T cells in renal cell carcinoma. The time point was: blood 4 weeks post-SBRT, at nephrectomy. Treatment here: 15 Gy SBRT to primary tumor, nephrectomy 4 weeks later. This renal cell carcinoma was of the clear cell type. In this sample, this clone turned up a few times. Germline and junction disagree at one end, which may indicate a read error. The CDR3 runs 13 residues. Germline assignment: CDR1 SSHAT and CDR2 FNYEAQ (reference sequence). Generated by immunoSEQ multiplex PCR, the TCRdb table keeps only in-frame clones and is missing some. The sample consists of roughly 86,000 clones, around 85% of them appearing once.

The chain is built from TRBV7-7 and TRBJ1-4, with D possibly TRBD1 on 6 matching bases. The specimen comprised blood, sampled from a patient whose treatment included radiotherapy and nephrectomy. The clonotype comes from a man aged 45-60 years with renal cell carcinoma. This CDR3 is CASSTGPNEKLFF. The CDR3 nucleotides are TGTGCTAGCAGCACAGGGCCGAATGAAAAACTGTTTTTT.